This T cell receptor beta chain originates from a study of T-cell memory formation after mild COVID-19. Study-wide results and caveats: Clones that shrank (day 15 to 85) were balanced CD4/CD8, whereas later expanders leaned CD4+.

The CDR3 is 14 amino acids. Germline assignment: CDR1 DFQATT and CDR2 SNEGSKA (reference sequence). Trimming removed 1 base from V and 3 bases from J, with 12 bases in between. In the case of this clonotype: What it binds is not known.

Constant-segment primers were used for 5'RACE, and the resulting TCR alpha and TCR beta cDNA libraries carried sample barcodes and UMIs. TCRdb reprocessed the 5' RACE reads with MiXCR, giving one entry per CDR3 protein. The data hold around 120,000 distinct CDR3 sequences, with approximately 15% observed a single time. This chain links TRBV20-1 with TRBJ1-2; D remains unclear. This clonotype was obtained from an adult woman who had mild COVID-19 (a few samples of this study predate the infection). Cell type and time point are not known. The sequencing sample was made of PBMCs or a T cell subset sorted from them (not recorded which). The CDR3 protein is CSARGGVGHYGYTF. Here the CDR3 DNA reads TGCAGTGCTAGAGGGGGAGTCGGCCACTATGGCTACACCTTC.